A selection of T cell receptor beta chains follows, all from one sample in a study of blood T cell repertoires in COVID-19. Data came from immunoSEQ multiplex PCR; TCRdb stores just in-frame clones and leaves some out. The sample shows some 200,000 clones, about 88% of them seen only once. Material: peripheral blood. These receptors all stem from a man aged 45 to 65 with COVID-19, enrolled during active disease. Both conserved end residues are part of each CDR3. A D gene is named only where the DNA matches it firmly. Clone size is given for some rows only: seen once, a few or many times, or a class if the clone is expanded.

clone_size d_call j_call v_call cdr3_nt cdr3_aa
NA NA TRBJ2-7 TRBV4-2 TGTGCCAGCAGCCCGGACCGGGGCGAGCAGTACTTC CASSPDRGEQYF
once NA TRBJ1-2 TRBV20-1 TGCAGTGCTAGTTGGCTTATTAATGGCTACACCTTC CSASWLINGYTF
NA NA TRBJ2-2 TRBV6-5 TGTGCCAGCATGCGGACACCGAACACCGGGGAGCTGTTTTTT CASMRTPNTGELFF
few NA TRBJ1-1 TRBV7-2 TGTGCCAGCAGCGCCACAGTTTTCTGGAACACTGAAGCTTTCTTT CASSATVFWNTEAFF
NA NA TRBJ2-5 TRBV5-1 TGCGCCAGCAGCTATGGGAGGGGGTATCAAGAGACCCAGTACTTC CASSYGRGYQETQYF
NA TRBD2 TRBJ2-1 TRBV7-3 TGTGCCAGCAGCTGGGGACTAGCGGGGGTGAGCTCCTACAATGAGCAGTTCTTC CASSWGLAGVSSYNEQFF
few NA TRBJ2-7 TRBV14 TGTGCCAGCAGCCAAGCACCGTACGGAGCGCCTTACGAGCAGTACTTC CASSQAPYGAPYEQYF
NA TRBD2 TRBJ2-5 TRBV9 TGTGCCAGCAGCGTTATGGGGGGGGAGACCCAGTACTTC CASSVMGGETQYF
NA TRBD1 TRBJ1-6 TRBV27 TGTGCCAGCAGTTTATCCATTCGACAGGGGTCCTTCTATAATTCACCCCTCCACTTT CASSLSIRQGSFYNSPLHF
NA NA TRBJ1-3 TRBV5-6 TGTGCCAGCAGCTTGGGAGGGCTAGGAAACACCATATATTTT CASSLGGLGNTIYF
NA NA TRBJ1-4 TRBV5-4 TGTGCCAGCAGCTTGGGACAGAATGAAAAACTGTTTTTT CASSLGQNEKLFF
NA NA TRBJ1-1 TRBV13 TGTGCCAGCAGCTTAGCCCAGGGAAAGGCTGAAGCTTTCTTT CASSLAQGKAEAFF
NA TRBD1 TRBJ1-1 TRBV18 TGTGCCAGCTCACCCTCCGGGACAGGAGGCACTGAAGCTTTCTTT CASSPSGTGGTEAFF
NA TRBD1 TRBJ1-6 TRBV11-2 TGTGCCAGCAGCGTCAGGGGGAAGAATTCACCCCTCCACTTT CASSVRGKNSPLHF
NA TRBD1 TRBJ2-7 TRBV28 TGTGCCAGCAGTTCACGAACAGGGGGCCCCTACGAGCAGTACTTC CASSSRTGGPYEQYF
NA NA TRBJ1-2 TRBV6-6 TGTGCCAGCAATATACCGGGTGGCCGAAACTATGGCTACACCTTC CASNIPGGRNYGYTF
NA TRBD2 TRBJ2-2 TRBV9 TGTGCCAGCAGCAGCGGGACGGTTAACACCGGGGAGCTGTTTTTT CASSSGTVNTGELFF
NA NA TRBJ1-6 TRBV4-3 TGCGCCAGCAGCCCTTACAGGGAGATCAATTCACCCCTCCACTTT CASSPYREINSPLHF
NA NA TRBJ2-7 TRBV30 TGTGCCTGGAGCCCTAGGCCCTCCTACGAGCAGTACTTC CAWSPRPSYEQYF
NA TRBD1 TRBJ1-4 TRBV2 TGTGCCAGCACCAAGGGACAGGGTATATCTAATGAAAAACTGTTTTTT CASTKGQGISNEKLFF
NA TRBD2 TRBJ2-7 TRBV6-6 TGTGCCAGCAGTTACTTGGGCGGGAGCAACCCCTACGAGCAGTACTTC CASSYLGGSNPYEQYF
once NA TRBJ1-6 TRBV6-5 TGTGCCAGCAGTTCCGTTCAGATGTCCTATAATTCACCCCTCCACTTT CASSSVQMSYNSPLHF
NA NA TRBJ2-5 TRBV2 TGTGCCAGCAGTGAGGCGCAGACACCACAAGAGACCCAGTACTTC CASSEAQTPQETQYF
few TRBD1 TRBJ1-6 TRBV9 TGTGCCAGCAGCGCAAACCAGGGGGCTAATTCACCCCTCCACTTT CASSANQGANSPLHF
NA TRBD2 TRBJ2-2 TRBV28 TGTGCCAGCCGCGGGGGGGGCGTCACCGGGGAGCTGTTTTTT CASRGGGVTGELFF
NA TRBD1 TRBJ2-3 TRBV24-1 TGTGCCACCGGAGGGACAGGGAGCACAGATACGCAGTATTTT CATGGTGSTDTQYF
NA NA TRBJ2-3 TRBV18 TGTGCCAGCTCACCACGTCGAGGAAGCACAGATACGCAGTATTTT CASSPRRGSTDTQYF
NA NA TRBJ2-7 TRBV7-9 TGTGCCAGCAGCTTAGCGGGAGGAGGGTACGAGCAGTACTTC CASSLAGGGYEQYF
NA NA TRBJ1-1 TRBV18 TGTGCCAGCTCAACCACAGGGACCACTGAAGCTTTCTTT CASSTTGTTEAFF
NA TRBD2 TRBJ2-4 TRBV25-1 TGTGCCAGCAGTTCCGCCGGGGGGAACATTCAGTACTTC CASSSAGGNIQYF
NA TRBD1 TRBJ1-1 TRBV30 TGTGCCTGGAGTCTCCGGACAGGCGGGGTGATGAACACTGAAGCTTTCTTT CAWSLRTGGVMNTEAFF
NA NA TRBJ1-1 TRBV7-9 TGTGCCAGCAGCTTAGGGAGTGGCACTGAAGCTTTCTTT CASSLGSGTEAFF
once NA TRBJ2-7 TRBV7-2 TGTGCCAGCAGCCCCATGGGTATAGACGGGGGCGAGCAGTACTTC CASSPMGIDGGEQYF
NA TRBD2 TRBJ2-7 TRBV7-2 TGTGCCAGCAGCCCAACGGGGACTAGCGCCGCCTACGAGCAGTACTTC CASSPTGTSAAYEQYF
NA NA TRBJ1-2 TRBV6-6 TGTGCCAGCAGTTACCAGGGCAGTAACTATGGCTACACCTTC CASSYQGSNYGYTF
NA NA TRBJ2-7 TRBV4-2 TGTGCCAGCAGCCAAGAAGGGCGGCGGGTAGAATCCTACGAGCAGTACTTC CASSQEGRRVESYEQYF
few NA TRBJ2-7 TRBV28 TGTGCCAGCAGTCTCCCCCCGGGACACCACTACGAGCAGTACTTC CASSLPPGHHYEQYF
NA TRBD2 TRBJ2-1 TRBV15 TGTGCCACCAGCAGAGATGGAGCGGGAAAAAAGGAGCAGTTCTTC CATSRDGAGKKEQFF